The clone carrying this T cell receptor beta chain was seen a few times. TCRdb analysed the RT-PCR reads with MiXCR anew, one entry per CDR3 protein. The sample includes fewer than 800,000 distinct CDR3 sequences, approximately 14% of them seen just once. The CDR3 totals 15 residues. V was pared by 8 bases and J by 0 bases, with 5 bases of the junction left unmatched. Germline V gene sequence: CDR1 MNHEY, CDR2 SVGEGT. This sequence originates from a female donor in good health, serving as a healthy control. Material for sequencing was memory CD4+ T cells from blood. This chain links TRBV6-2 or TRBV6-3 with TRBJ2-2; 8 nucleotides line up with TRBD2. The CDR3 here is CASQRGQANTGELFF. The CDR3 DNA reads TGTGCCAGCCAGCGGGGGCAGGCGAACACCGGGGAGCTGTTTTTT.